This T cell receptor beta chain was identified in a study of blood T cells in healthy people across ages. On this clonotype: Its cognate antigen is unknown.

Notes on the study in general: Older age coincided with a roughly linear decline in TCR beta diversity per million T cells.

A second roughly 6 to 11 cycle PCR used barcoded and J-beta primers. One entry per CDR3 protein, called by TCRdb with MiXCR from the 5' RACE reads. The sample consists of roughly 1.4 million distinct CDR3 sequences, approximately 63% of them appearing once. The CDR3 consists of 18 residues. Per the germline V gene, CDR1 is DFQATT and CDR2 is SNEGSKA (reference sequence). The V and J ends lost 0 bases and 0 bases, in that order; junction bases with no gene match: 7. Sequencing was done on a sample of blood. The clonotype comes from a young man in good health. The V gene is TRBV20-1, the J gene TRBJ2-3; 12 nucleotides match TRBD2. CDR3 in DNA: TGCAGTGCTAGAGATCAGACTAGCGGGAGCCCGAGCACAGATACGCAGTATTTT. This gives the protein CSARDQTSGSPSTDTQYF.